The 3 T cell receptor beta chains given below trace back to one sample, sequenced in a study of regulatory T cells in long-lasting Graves disease. Time point noted: newly diagnosed GD, antithyroid drugs for less than 3 months. Following extraction of RNA from PBMCs, that RNA was used to make the TCR library. CDR3 regions were amplified by Arm-PCR using iRepertoire HTBI primers to build TCR beta libraries. Using its own MiXCR run on the multiplex PCR reads, TCRdb lists one record per CDR3 protein. Of hundreds of thousands of distinct CDR3 sequences in the sample, approximately 12% were seen once. The same specimen was also included in a second study, on T cells in Graves' hyperthyroidism and ophthalmopathy.

The sample in question was peripheral blood mononuclear cells (PBMCs), obtained at new diagnosis, from a patient treated with antithyroid drugs. The receptors were gathered from a man aged 30 to 39 with Graves disease.

V is TRBV9 and J is TRBJ2-5; D gene ambiguous. The V gene's germline CDR1 is SGDLS and CDR2 YYNGEE. This CDR3 spans 13 amino acids. V lost 4 bases and J 0 bases, leaving 7 bases between the germline ends. CDR3 sequence (DNA): TGTGCCAGCAGCCCCGGTTACCAAGAGACCCAGTACTTC. It encodes CASSPGYQETQYF.

In its sample, this clonotype was seen many times. The gene calls are TRBV3-1 and TRBJ2-6, with D uncertain. The CDR3 is 16 amino acids. Germline V gene lookup returns CDR1 LGHDT and CDR2 YNNKEL (reference sequence). V lost 3 bases and J lost 0, with 9 bases in between. CDR3 bases: TGTGCCAGCAGCCAGGTCGGAAGCTCTGGGGCCAACGTCCTGACTTTC. This codes for CASSQVGSSGANVLTF.

This clonotype was seen ten or more times. This chain connects TRBV5-6 to TRBJ2-2, with no clear D. V was pared by 3 bases and J by 3 bases, with 9 bases between. The CDR3 covers 14 residues. Germline V gene sequence: CDR1 SGHDT, CDR2 YYEEEE. The CDR3 nucleotides are TGTGCCAGCAGCTCGATACAACACACCGGGGAGCTGTTTTTT. It codes for CASSSIQHTGELFF.